This entry lists 15 T cell receptor beta chains sequenced from one sample in a study of T cell changes during pregnancy in multiple sclerosis. Sequencing used immunoSEQ multiplex PCR; TCRdb keeps in-frame clones, though not all of them. The table shows about 110,000 clones, with 92% occurring only once. This specimen consisted of peripheral blood, obtained after pregnancy. The receptor source for this set is a female donor with multiple sclerosis, enrolled in a pregnancy study.

V usage is TRBV15 and J usage is TRBJ2-1, with D uncertain. Germline V gene data show CDR1 as LNHNV and CDR2 as YYDKDF (reference sequence). The CDR3 spans 12 residues. V was pared by 3 bases and J by 4 bases, with 4 bases between. In nucleotides, the CDR3 is TGTGCCACCAGCAGCGGTTACAATGAGCAGTTCTTC. Translation: CATSSGYNEQFF.

This sequence joins TRBV9 and TRBJ2-2, with 7 bases matching TRBD1. The CDR3 is made up of 16 amino acids. V lost 4 bases and J lost 2; bases outside the gene matches: 8. Germline V gene data show CDR1 as SGDLS and CDR2 as YYNGEE. The CDR3 coding sequence is TGTGCCAGCAGCCTCGGTCAGGGGGTTAACACCGGGGAGCTGTTTTTT. Its translation is CASSLGQGVNTGELFF. Full variable domain (remainder filled in from reference TRBV9 and TRBJ2-2): DSGVTQTPKHLITATGQRVTLRCSPRSGDLSVYWYQQSLDQGLQFLIQYYNGEERAKGNILERFSAQQFPDLHSELNLSSLELGDSALYFCASSLGQGVNTGELFFGEGSRLTVL.

The chain employs TRBV30 and TRBJ1-3, with D uncertain. V was trimmed by 1 base and J by 7 bases, leaving 8 bases between them. The CDR3 length is 12 residues. Germline V lookup: CDR1 GTSNPN, CDR2 SVGIG (reference sequence). The CDR3: CAWSGTGNTIYF. Written as DNA, the CDR3 is TGTGCCTGGAGTGGGACGGGGAACACCATATATTTT.

Details on this clone: The same CDR3 also results from other DNA sequences found in this sample. CDR3 sequence (DNA): TGTGCCAGCAGGACAGGGGGCGGATATGGCTACACCTTC. Its translation: CASRTGGGYGYTF. The J gene is TRBJ1-2, the V gene TRBV27; 10 bases line up with TRBD1. This CDR3 has 13 amino acids. Germline V gene data show CDR1 as MNHEY and CDR2 as SMNVEV (reference sequence). Trimming took 6 bases from V and 5 from J; bases not matched to a gene: 3.

J is TRBJ2-3 and V is TRBV27, with no clear D. The germline V gene has CDR1 MNHEY and CDR2 SMNVEV (reference sequence). The CDR3 is 13 amino acids. Trimming removed 0 bases at V and 4 bases at J, with 5 bases between. CDR3 sequence: CASSLSRSDTQYF. The DNA for the CDR3 is TGTGCCAGCAGTTTATCCAGATCAGATACGCAGTATTTT.

This clone has just one count. The chain carries TRBV19 and TRBJ2-5, with D maybe TRBD2 (5 bases). V was trimmed by 3 bases and J by 3 bases, leaving 11 bases between them. Germline CDR1 reads LNHDA; CDR2 reads SQIVND (reference sequence). The CDR3 runs 14 residues. This CDR3 is CASSIWVGKETQYF. The CDR3 DNA sequence: TGTGCCAGTAGTATTTGGGTCGGGAAAGAGACCCAGTACTTC.

The chain has TRBV4-1 and TRBJ2-3; 11 positions match TRBD2. The CDR3 sequence is 17 residues long. V trimming: 0 bases; J trimming: 2 bases; junction bases outside the gene matches: 4. Germline assignment: CDR1 MGHRA and CDR2 YSYEKL. CDR3 DNA sequence: TGCGCCAGCAGCCAAGAGGGGACTAGCGGCCCCACAGATACGCAGTATTTT. It codes for CASSQEGTSGPTDTQYF.

This clone was detected only a few times. V usage is TRBV18 and J usage is TRBJ2-1, with D tentatively TRBD2 (6 bases). In germline, CDR1 is KGHSH, CDR2 LQKENI. The CDR3 contains 16 residues. V was trimmed by 0 bases and J by 2 bases, leaving 11 bases between them. CDR3 DNA sequence: TGTGCCAGCTCACCACCGCGGGGCGAAACCTACAATGAGCAGTTCTTC. Its translation is CASSPPRGETYNEQFF.

The genes are TRBV6-6 and TRBJ2-5, with D possibly matching TRBD2 (6 bases). The germline CDR1 and CDR2 sequences are MNHNY and SVGAGI (reference sequence). V dropped 6 bases and J dropped 5 bases, with 10 bases sitting between them. The CDR3 loop spans 12 amino acids. CDR3 region: CASSQAGETQYF. The CDR3 region has the DNA TGTGCCAGCAGCCAGGCGGGGGAGACCCAGTACTTC.

The chain uses TRBV7-3 and TRBJ2-1, with 10 bases aligning to TRBD2. With V trimmed by 3 bases and J by 3 bases, 5 bases remained unmatched. Germline CDR1 is SGHTA and CDR2 is FQGTGA. CDR3 length equals 16 residues. CDR3 region: CASSLRLAGHYNEQFF. The CDR3 coding sequence is TGTGCCAGCAGCTTGAGACTAGCGGGCCACTACAATGAGCAGTTCTTC.

The genes are TRBV5-1 and TRBJ2-1; possible D gene TRBD1, 5 bases. Trimming took 0 bases from V and 4 from J, leaving 11 bases between them. CDR3 length: 15 residues. Looked up from germline, CDR1 is SGHRS and CDR2 is YFSETQ. CDR3 coding DNA: TGCGCCAGCAGCTTGGAGGGGTCCGGGTACAATGAGCAGTTCTTC. The encoded protein is CASSLEGSGYNEQFF.

This chain connects TRBV6-5 to TRBJ2-7; no clear D. The ends were cut back, 4 bases at V and 2 bases at J, with 9 bases in the middle. The CDR3 consists of 13 residues. Germline V gives CDR1 MNHEY, CDR2 SVGAGI. The CDR3 protein is CASSSTAPYEQYF. The CDR3 nucleotides are TGTGCCAGCAGTTCGACTGCGCCCTACGAGCAGTACTTC.

This clone was seen only a few times. This chain connects TRBV11-3 to TRBJ2-5, with a possible D match to TRBD2 (6 bases). This CDR3 spans 15 amino acids. Between the trimmed V and J ends, which lost 1 base and 4 bases, there was a span of 13 bases. Per germline, CDR1 SGHNT and CDR2 YENEEA. This CDR3 is CASSLGGGDSETQYF. The CDR3 DNA reads as TGTGCCAGCAGCTTAGGTGGAGGGGACTCAGAGACCCAGTACTTC.

The J gene is TRBJ1-1, the V gene TRBV27, with unresolved D. The CDR3 runs to 14 residues. The V and J ends lost 0 bases and 3 bases respectively, with 8 bases between them. Germline V lookup: CDR1 MNHEY, CDR2 SMNVEV (reference sequence). The CDR3 coding sequence is TGTGCCAGCAGTTTATCTAGGAGATACACTGAAGCTTTCTTT. The encoded protein is CASSLSRRYTEAFF.

The chain couples TRBV5-8 to TRBJ1-5; the D gene is possibly TRBD1 (6 bases). From germline, CDR1 is SGHTS and CDR2 YDEGEE. V was pared by 0 bases and J by 6 bases, with 22 bases between. The CDR3 length is 18 residues. The CDR3 nucleotides are TGTGCCAGCAGCTTGGGACTTGCGTTAGGTCGGGGGGCTCAGCCCCAGCATTTT. Residues: CASSLGLALGRGAQPQHF.